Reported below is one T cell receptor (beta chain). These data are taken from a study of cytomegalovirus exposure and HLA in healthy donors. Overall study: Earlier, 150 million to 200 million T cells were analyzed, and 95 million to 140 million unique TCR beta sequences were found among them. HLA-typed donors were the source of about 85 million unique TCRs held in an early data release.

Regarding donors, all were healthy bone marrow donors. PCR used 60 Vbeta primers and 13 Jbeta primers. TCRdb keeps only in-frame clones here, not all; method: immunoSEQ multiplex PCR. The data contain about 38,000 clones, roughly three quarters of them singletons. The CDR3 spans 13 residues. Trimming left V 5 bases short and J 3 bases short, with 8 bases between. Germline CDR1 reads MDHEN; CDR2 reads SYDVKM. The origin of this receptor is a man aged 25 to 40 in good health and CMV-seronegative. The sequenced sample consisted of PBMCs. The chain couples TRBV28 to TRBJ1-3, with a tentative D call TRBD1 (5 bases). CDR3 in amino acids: CASSKGYGNTIYF. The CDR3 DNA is TGTGCCAGCAGTAAGGGGTATGGAAACACCATATATTTT.